The clone carrying this T cell receptor (beta chain) was observed a handful of times. The data originate from a study of blood T cell repertoires in COVID-19. Across the study: Samples of COVID-19 (acute and convalescent) were obtained from the United States, Italy and Spain. PBMCs, B-cell-depleted T cells, or T cells were the source of the cDNA or gDNA that made up the material.

Germline CDR1 and CDR2: MNHEY and SVGEGT. V dropped 2 bases and J dropped 6; count of bases not matched to a gene: 5. The CDR3 covers 14 residues. How the authors handled the data: Estimation of nucleated cell counts was performed using reference gene primer amplification. Profiled with immunoSEQ multiplex PCR; TCRdb holds only in-frame clones, not every one. V, J and clone size derive from that table, while D and trimming were established from the DNA sequence. The table includes about 95,000 clones, about 93% detected once. The sequenced material came from peripheral blood. The clonotype comes from a woman in her forties or fifties in a cohort sampled during active COVID-19. The chain joins TRBV6-2 or TRBV6-3 to TRBJ2-3, with 7 bases that match TRBD2. The DNA of the CDR3 is TGTGCCAGCAGTTACGCGCGGGAGACTGATACGCAGTATTTT. It specifies CASSYARETDTQYF.